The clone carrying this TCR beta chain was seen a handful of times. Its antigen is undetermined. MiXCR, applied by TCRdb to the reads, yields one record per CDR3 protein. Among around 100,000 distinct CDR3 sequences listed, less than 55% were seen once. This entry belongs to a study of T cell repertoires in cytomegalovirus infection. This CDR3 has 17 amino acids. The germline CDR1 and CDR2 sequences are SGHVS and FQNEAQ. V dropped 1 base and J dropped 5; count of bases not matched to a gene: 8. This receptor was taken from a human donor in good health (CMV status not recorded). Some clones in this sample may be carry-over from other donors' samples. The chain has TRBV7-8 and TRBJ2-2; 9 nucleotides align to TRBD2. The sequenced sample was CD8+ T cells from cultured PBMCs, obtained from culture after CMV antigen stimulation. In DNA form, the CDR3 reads TGTGCCAGCAGCTTAGGGGTGACTAGCGGTCGGACCGGGGAGCTGTTTTTT. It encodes CASSLGVTSGRTGELFF.